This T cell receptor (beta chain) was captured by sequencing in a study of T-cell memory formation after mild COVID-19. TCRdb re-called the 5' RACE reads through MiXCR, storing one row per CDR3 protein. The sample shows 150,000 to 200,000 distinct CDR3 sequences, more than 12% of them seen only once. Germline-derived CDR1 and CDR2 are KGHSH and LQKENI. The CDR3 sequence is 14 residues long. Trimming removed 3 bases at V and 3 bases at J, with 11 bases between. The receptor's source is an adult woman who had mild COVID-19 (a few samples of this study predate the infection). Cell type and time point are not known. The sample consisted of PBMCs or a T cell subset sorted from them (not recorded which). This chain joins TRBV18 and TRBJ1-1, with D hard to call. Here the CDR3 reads CASSPRERDTEAFF. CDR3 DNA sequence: TGTGCCAGCTCACCCCGCGAAAGGGACACTGAAGCTTTCTTT.